This T cell receptor beta chain originates from a study of T-cell reconstitution after alpha-beta-depleted transplantation in children. From germline, CDR1 is SGHDT and CDR2 YYEEEE. J was trimmed by 2 bases and V by 0 bases; bases with no gene match: 4. The CDR3 runs 17 residues. A TCRbeta library incorporating unique molecular identifiers was prepared. In TCRdb, the PCR reads were re-called with MiXCR into one record per CDR3 protein. The table lists about 360,000 distinct CDR3 sequences, about 14% of them singletons, with 4% to 5.5% in the top ten. The material was PBMCs, obtained from the stem cell graft. The sequence derives from a human donor who donated a stem cell graft to a child with Fanconi anemia. The chain combines TRBV5-6 with TRBJ2-1, with TRBD1 matching over 11 bases. CDR3 nucleotides: TGTGCCAGCAGCTTGGGGGGGGGACAGGGGGCCTACAATGAGCAGTTCTTC. It yields the protein CASSLGGGQGAYNEQFF. Complete variable domain (other parts from reference TRBV5-6 and TRBJ2-1): DAGVTQSPTHLIKTRGQQVTLRCSPKSGHDTVSWYQQALGQGPQFIFQYYEEEERQRGNFPDRFSGHQFPNYSSELNVNALLLGDSALYLCASSLGGGQGAYNEQFFGPGTRLTVL.